This T cell receptor (beta chain) emerged from a study of CD8+CD57+ T cells in acquired aplastic anemia (dated by TCRdb to the late 2010s). Turning to the overall study: DNA extracted from sorted CD4+ and CD8+ cells had a mean of about 3.2 ug, with a range of about 0.2 to 30 ug. A CD8+CD57+ expansion meant a frequency higher than the mean frequency seen in healthy subjects.

Profiling of TCR beta VDJ combinations and CDR3 sequences used genomic DNA as the template. An Illumina HiSeq 2000 was used for TCR repertoire sequencing. Per the source publication's procedure: Repertoires were assessed using TRBV/TRBJ rearrangement plots, CDR3 size and DJ length profiles, and Simpson's diversity index. Whichever DNA sequence was most abundant in the deep sequencing data was defined as the immunodominant clone. CDR3 amino acid sequences were screened for sharing across subjects and compared with published repertoires and the VDJdb database. TCRdb reanalyzed the raw reads on its own, using fastp at Q25 for trimming and MiXCR for clone calling, and kept in-frame beta chains. One record per CDR3 amino acid sequence lists the most common genes and DNA. TCRdb's processing, not the study's, gives the V and J calls here. The sample table lists under 200,000 distinct CDR3 sequences, around half of them with a count of one. Less than 3% of the sample comes from the top ten.

On this clonotype: There is no known antigen for this receptor. The sample holds no much larger clone one base away, and base qualities are not on file.

The investigation overall reported the following: No significant difference in CD8+ Simpson's diversity was found between patients and healthy controls (P=0.060). Roughly 29 CD8+ CDR3 sequences were found to be shared between patients and controls, but these sequences appeared to be highly expressed in patients and within the immunodominant clones of the patients.

Expansion of CD8+CD57+ cells had been shown by flow cytometry in the patients chosen for sequencing. Every patient had severe acquired aplastic anemia, diagnosed using the International Study of Aplastic Anemia and Agranulocytosis and Camitta criteria. No therapy had been received by the patients at the time of blood sampling. In the study, sorted CD4+ and CD8+ blood T cells from patients with severe aplastic anemia and from healthy subjects underwent deep sequencing of TCR repertoires. Patients were enrolled in the USA under clinicaltrials.gov protocols 00001620, 01623167, 00001397, 00071045, 00081523 and 00961064. Ficoll-Paque density gradient centrifugation was used to isolate peripheral blood mononuclear cells. Before DNA was extracted, CD4+ and CD8+ T cells were sorted using either FACS or magnetic beads. Measured from the cysteine to the phenylalanine, the CDR3 is 13 residues long. Only the CDR3 DNA is retained, 39 bases long and in frame from the first base. V and J are truncated by 2 bases and 7 bases respectively, leaving an intervening sequence of 12 bases. Via the germline V gene, CDR1 is SGHTA and CDR2 FQGNSA.

This receptor was identified in a human donor with aplastic anemia. The sample comprised sorted CD4+, CD8+, or CD8+CD57+ T cells (not recorded which) from PBMCs. The V and J genes are TRBV7-2 and TRBJ2-7, with the D gene call left open. The CDR3 region reads CASSLKVDREQYF. Read as DNA, the sequence is TGTGCCAGCAGCTTAAAGGTCGACCGGGAGCAGTACTTC.